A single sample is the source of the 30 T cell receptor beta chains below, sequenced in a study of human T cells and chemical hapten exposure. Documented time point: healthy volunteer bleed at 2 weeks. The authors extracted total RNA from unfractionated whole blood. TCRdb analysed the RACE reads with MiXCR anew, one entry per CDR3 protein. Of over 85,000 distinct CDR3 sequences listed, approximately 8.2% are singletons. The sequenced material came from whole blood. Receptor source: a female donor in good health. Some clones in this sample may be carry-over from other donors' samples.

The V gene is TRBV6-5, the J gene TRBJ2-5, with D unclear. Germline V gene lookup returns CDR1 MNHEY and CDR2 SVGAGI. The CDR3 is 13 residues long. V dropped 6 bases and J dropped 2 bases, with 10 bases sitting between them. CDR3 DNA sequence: TGTGCCAGCAGCCCGACCCTTCAAGAGACCCAGTACTTC. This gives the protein CASSPTLQETQYF.

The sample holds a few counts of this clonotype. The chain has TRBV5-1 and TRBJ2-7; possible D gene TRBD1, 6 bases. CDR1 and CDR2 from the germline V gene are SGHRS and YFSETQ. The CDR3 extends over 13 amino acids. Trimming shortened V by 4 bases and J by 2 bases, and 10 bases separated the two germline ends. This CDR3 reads CASSPDRAYEQYF. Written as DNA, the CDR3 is TGCGCCAGCAGCCCGGACAGAGCCTACGAGCAGTACTTC.

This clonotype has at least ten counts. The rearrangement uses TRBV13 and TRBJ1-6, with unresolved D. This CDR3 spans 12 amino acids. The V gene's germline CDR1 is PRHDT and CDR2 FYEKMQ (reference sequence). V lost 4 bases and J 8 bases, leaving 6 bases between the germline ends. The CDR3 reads CASSSPDSPLHF. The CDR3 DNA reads TGTGCCAGCAGCTCTCCCGATTCACCCCTCCACTTT. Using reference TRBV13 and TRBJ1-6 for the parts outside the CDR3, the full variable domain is AAGVIQSPRHLIKEKRETATLKCYPIPRHDTVYWYQQGPGQDPQFLISFYEKMQSDKGSIPDRFSAQQFSDYHSELNMSSLELGDSALYFCASSSPDSPLHFGNGTRLTVT.

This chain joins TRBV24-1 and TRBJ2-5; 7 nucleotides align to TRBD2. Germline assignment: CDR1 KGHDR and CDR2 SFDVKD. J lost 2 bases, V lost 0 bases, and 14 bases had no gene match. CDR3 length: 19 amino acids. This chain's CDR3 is CATSDLQMLYASGQETQYF. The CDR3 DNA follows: TGTGCCACCAGTGATTTGCAAATGTTGTATGCTAGCGGACAAGAGACCCAGTACTTC.

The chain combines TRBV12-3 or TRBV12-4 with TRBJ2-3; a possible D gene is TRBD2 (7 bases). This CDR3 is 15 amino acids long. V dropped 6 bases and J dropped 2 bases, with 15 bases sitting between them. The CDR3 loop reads CASRGGLANTDTQYF. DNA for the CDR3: TGTGCCAGCAGGGGGGGGCTAGCGAACACAGATACGCAGTATTTT.

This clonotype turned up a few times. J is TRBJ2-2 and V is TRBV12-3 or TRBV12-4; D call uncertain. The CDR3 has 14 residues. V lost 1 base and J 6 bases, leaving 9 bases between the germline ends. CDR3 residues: CASSLGTASGELFF. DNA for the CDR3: TGTGCCAGCAGTTTAGGAACAGCTTCCGGGGAGCTGTTTTTT.

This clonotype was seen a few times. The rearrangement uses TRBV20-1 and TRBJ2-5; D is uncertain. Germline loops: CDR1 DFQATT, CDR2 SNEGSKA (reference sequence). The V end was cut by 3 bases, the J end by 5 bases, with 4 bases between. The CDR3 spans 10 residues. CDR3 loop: CSASEETQYF. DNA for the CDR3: TGCAGTGCTAGTGAGGAGACCCAGTACTTC.

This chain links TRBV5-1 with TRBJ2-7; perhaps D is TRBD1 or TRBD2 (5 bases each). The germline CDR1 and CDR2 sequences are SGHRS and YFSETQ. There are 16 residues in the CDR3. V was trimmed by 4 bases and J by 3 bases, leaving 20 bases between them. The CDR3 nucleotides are TGCGCCAGCAGCCCCGTAGTAGGGACCATTAGCTACGAGCAGTACTTC. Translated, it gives CASSPVVGTISYEQYF.

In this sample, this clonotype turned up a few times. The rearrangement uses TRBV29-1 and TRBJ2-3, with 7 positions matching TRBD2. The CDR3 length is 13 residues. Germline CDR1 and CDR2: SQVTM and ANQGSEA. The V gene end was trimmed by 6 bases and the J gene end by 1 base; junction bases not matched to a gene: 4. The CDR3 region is CSVPSGGTDTQYF. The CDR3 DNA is TGCAGCGTGCCTAGCGGAGGCACAGATACGCAGTATTTT.

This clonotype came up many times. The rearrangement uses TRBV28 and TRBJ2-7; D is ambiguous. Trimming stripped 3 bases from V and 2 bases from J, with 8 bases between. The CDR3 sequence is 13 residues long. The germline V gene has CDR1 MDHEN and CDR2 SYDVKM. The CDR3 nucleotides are TGTGCCAGCAGTTTTACAGCCACCTACGAGCAGTACTTC. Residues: CASSFTATYEQYF.

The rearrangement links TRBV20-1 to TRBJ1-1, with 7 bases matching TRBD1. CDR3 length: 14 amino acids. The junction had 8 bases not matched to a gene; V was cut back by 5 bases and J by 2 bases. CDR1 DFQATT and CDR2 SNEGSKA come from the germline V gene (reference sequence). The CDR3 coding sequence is TGCAGTGCTGGGAAGGGGACAGAAAACACTGAAGCTTTCTTT. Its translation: CSAGKGTENTEAFF.

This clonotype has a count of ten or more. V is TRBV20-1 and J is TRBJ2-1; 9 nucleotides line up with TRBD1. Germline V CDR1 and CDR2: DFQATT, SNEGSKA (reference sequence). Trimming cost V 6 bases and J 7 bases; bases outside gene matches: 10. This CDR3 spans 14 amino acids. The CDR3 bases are TGCAGTGCCCGGGGGGACAGGGAGTCGAATGAGCAGTTCTTC. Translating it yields CSARGDRESNEQFF.

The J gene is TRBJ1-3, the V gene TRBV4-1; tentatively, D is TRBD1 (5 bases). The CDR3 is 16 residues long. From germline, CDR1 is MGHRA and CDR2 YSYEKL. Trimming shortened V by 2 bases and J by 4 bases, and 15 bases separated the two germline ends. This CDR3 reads CASSQPPGRRGNTIYF. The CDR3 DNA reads TGCGCCAGCAGCCAACCTCCAGGGAGAAGGGGAAACACCATATATTTT.

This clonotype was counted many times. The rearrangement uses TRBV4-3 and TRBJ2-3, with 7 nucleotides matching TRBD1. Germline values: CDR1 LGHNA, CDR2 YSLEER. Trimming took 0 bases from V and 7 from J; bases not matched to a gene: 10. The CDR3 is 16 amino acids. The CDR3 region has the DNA TGCGCCAGCAGCCAAGATTTCGACAGGGCGTTGTATACGCAGTATTTT. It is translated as CASSQDFDRALYTQYF.

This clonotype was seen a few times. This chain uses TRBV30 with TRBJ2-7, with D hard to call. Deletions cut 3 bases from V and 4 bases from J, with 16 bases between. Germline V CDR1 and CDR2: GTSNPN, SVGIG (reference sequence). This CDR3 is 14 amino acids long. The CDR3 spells CAWSLPLMTYEQYF. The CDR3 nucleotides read TGTGCCTGGAGCCTCCCTCTAATGACATACGAGCAGTACTTC.

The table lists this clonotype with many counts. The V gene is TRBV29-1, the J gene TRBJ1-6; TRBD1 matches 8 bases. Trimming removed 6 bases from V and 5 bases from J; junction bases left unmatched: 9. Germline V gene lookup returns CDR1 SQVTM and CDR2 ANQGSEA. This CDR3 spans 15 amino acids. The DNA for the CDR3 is TGCAGCGTCCGCCAGACAGGGGACCATAATTCACCCCTCCACTTT. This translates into CSVRQTGDHNSPLHF.

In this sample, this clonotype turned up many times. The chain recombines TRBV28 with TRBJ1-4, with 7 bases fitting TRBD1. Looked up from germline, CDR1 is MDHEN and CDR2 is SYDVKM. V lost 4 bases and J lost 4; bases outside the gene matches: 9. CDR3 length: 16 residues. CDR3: CASSSSRQGINEKLFF. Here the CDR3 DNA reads TGTGCCAGCAGTTCCTCTCGACAGGGAATTAATGAAAAACTGTTTTTT.

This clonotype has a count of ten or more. CDR3 protein: CASSPGQADTQYF. In DNA, the CDR3 is TGTGCCAGCAGCCCTGGACAGGCAGATACGCAGTATTTT. The V call is TRBV2, the J call TRBJ2-3, with 7 bases matching TRBD1. V trimming: 6 bases; J trimming: 4 bases; junction bases outside the gene matches: 4. The CDR3 contains 13 residues. Per the germline V gene, CDR1 is SNHLY and CDR2 is FYNNEI. Full variable domain (remainder filled in from reference TRBV2 and TRBJ2-3): EPEVTQTPSHQVTQMGQEVILRCVPISNHLYFYWYRQILGQKVEFLVSFYNNEISEKSEIFDDQFSVERPDGSNFTLKIRSTKLEDSAMYFCASSPGQADTQYFGPGTRLTVL.

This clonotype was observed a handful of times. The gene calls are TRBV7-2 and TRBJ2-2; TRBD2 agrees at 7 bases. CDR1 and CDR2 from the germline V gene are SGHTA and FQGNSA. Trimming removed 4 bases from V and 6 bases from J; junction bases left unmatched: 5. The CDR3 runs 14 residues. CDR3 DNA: TGTGCCAGCAGCTCTACAGCGGGGCCCGGGGAGCTGTTTTTT. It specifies CASSSTAGPGELFF.

CDR3 in amino acids: CASSFGLPTSTDTQYF. The CDR3 region has the DNA TGCGCCAGCAGCTTCGGGCTGCCGACCTCCACAGATACGCAGTATTTT. The chain employs TRBV5-1 and TRBJ2-3; no firm D call. V dropped 2 bases and J dropped 2 bases, with 15 bases sitting between them. The CDR3 has 16 residues. Germline V CDR1 and CDR2: SGHRS, YFSETQ.

The CDR3 DNA reads as TGTGCCAGCAGTTATACCCTGAGGCGCGAGCAGTATTTT. Amino acids: CASSYTLRREQYF. The rearrangement joins TRBV6-5 to TRBJ2-3; D unresolved. The CDR3 is 13 amino acids. Germline values: CDR1 MNHEY, CDR2 SVGAGI. V shed 3 bases and J shed 11 bases, with 15 bases lying between them.

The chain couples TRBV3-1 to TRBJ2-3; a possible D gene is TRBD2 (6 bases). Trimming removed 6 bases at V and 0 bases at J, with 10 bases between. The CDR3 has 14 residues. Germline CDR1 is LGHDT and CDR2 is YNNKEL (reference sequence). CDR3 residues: CASRQTRSTDTQYF. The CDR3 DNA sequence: TGTGCCAGCAGACAGACTAGAAGCACAGATACGCAGTATTTT.

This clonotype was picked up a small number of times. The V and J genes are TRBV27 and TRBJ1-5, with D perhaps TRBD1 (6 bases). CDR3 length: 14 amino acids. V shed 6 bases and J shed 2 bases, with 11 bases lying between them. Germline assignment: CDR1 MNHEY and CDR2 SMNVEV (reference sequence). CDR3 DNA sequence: TGTGCCAGCAGGTTAGGGGGTGGCAATCAGCCCCAGCATTTT. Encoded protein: CASRLGGGNQPQHF.

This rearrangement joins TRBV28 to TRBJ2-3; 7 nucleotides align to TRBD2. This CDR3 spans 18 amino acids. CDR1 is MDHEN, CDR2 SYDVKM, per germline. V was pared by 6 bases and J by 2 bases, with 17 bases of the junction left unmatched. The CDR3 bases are TGTGCCAGCAGGGTATATACCGGGGGGAGCGGGAACACAGATACGCAGTATTTT. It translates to CASRVYTGGSGNTDTQYF.

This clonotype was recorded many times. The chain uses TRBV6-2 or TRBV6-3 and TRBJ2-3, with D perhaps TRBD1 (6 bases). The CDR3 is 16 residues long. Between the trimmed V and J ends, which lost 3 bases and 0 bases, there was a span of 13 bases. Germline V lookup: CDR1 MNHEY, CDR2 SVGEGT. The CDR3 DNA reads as TGTGCCAGCAGTTATAGATTTGGACAGAGCACAGATACGCAGTATTTT. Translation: CASSYRFGQSTDTQYF.

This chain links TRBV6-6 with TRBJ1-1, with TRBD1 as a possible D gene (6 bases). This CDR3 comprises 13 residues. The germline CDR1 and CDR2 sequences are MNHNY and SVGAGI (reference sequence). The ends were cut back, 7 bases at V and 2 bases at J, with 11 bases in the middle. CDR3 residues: CASKQDRNTEAFF. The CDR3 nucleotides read TGTGCCAGCAAACAGGACAGAAACACTGAAGCTTTCTTT.

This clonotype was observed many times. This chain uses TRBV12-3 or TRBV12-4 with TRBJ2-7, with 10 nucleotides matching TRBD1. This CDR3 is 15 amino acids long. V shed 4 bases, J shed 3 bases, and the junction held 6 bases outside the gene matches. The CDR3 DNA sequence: TGTGCCAGCAGTTCTACGGGACAGGGGATCTACGAGCAGTACTTC. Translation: CASSSTGQGIYEQYF.

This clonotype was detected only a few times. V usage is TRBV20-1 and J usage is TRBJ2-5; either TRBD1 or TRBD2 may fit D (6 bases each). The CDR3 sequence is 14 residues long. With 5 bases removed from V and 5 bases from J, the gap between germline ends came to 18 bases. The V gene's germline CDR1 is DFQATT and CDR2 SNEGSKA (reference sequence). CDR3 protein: CSAPRPGAGETQYF. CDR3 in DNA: TGCAGTGCTCCCCGGCCGGGGGCTGGGGAGACCCAGTACTTC.

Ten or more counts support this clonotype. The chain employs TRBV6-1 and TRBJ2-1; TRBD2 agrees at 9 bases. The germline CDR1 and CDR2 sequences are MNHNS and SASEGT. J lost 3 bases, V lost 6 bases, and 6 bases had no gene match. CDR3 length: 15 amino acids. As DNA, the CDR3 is TGTGCCAGCAGCCTCACTAGCGGGTACTACAATGAGCAGTTCTTC. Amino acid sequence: CASSLTSGYYNEQFF.

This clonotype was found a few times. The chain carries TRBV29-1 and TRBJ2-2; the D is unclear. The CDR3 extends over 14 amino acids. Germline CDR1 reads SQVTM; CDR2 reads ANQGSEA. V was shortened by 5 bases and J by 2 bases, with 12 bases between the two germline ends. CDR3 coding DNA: TGCAGCGTTTTAAGTAACAGTAACACCGGGGAGCTGTTTTTT. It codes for CSVLSNSNTGELFF.